This T cell receptor (beta chain) comes out of a study of STAT5B mutations in CD4+ large granular lymphocyte leukemia. Points from the study as a whole: Patient CD4-sorted repertoires looked more clonal than healthy CD4+ repertoires, even without putative leukemic clones. Higher CD4+ than CD8+ T-LGLL clonality might reflect small sample size. 8/27 top patient clones versus 2/35 control clones were TRBV06-family.

To note about this clone: Its target is unknown.

The CDR3 has 19 residues. Trimming shortened V by 1 base and J by 1 base, and 20 bases separated the two germline ends. CDR1 is SGHNT, CDR2 YENEEA, per germline. Profiling relied on immunoSEQ multiplex PCR, and the TCRdb table lists in-frame clones only, not all of them. The data contain around 35,000 clones, around 63% of them singletons. The chain uses TRBV11-3 and TRBJ2-1; D is unresolved. This sequence was found in a human donor in good health. The sequenced material came from CD4+ T cells from blood buffy coats. In nucleotides, the CDR3 is TGTGCCAGCAGCTTAGGCCCCACCCGATCCGGTATATCCTACAATGAGCAGTTCTTC. Amino acids: CASSLGPTRSGISYNEQFF.